The 22 T cell receptor beta chains listed next were all sequenced from one sample in a study of T cell responses to AZD1222 COVID-19 vaccine. Clones were sequenced by immunoSEQ multiplex PCR, and TCRdb holds only the in-frame ones, with some missing. The sample consists of about 110,000 clones, more than 70% of them appearing once. The material sequenced was peripheral blood, taken on day 0 of AZD1222 vaccination. The receptors were gathered from an adult in good health.

The chain is built from TRBV12-3 or TRBV12-4 and TRBJ2-7; no reliable D call. Trimming left V 1 base short and J 7 bases short, with 11 bases between. The CDR3 contains 13 residues. The DNA of the CDR3 is TGTGCCAGCAGTTTAGGGGAAGTGGGTGAGCAGTACTTC. Protein product: CASSLGEVGEQYF.

The chain combines TRBV12-3 or TRBV12-4 with TRBJ1-2; weak D call: TRBD1 (6 bases). The CDR3 totals 13 residues. V was trimmed by 8 bases and J by 4 bases, leaving 14 bases between them. The CDR3 here is CASAGRGGYGYTF. In DNA form, the CDR3 reads TGTGCCAGCGCGGGCAGGGGAGGCTATGGCTACACCTTC.

The chain has TRBV27 and TRBJ2-7; possible D gene TRBD1, 6 bases. This CDR3 has 13 amino acids. V was pared by 6 bases and J by 3 bases, with 12 bases between. Germline V CDR1 and CDR2: MNHEY, SMNVEV (reference sequence). Written as DNA, the CDR3 is TGTGCCAGCAGGATTCAGGGGAACTACGAGCAGTACTTC. Its translation: CASRIQGNYEQYF.

The gene calls are TRBV19 and TRBJ2-1, with D hard to call. The CDR3 is 15 amino acids. V lost 5 bases, J lost 7 bases, and 18 bases lay in between. Germline V gene sequence: CDR1 LNHDA, CDR2 SQIVND (reference sequence). The CDR3 spells CASSYEIGLRNEQFF. The CDR3 DNA follows: TGTGCCAGTAGTTATGAGATTGGTCTTCGGAATGAGCAGTTCTTC.

This chain's CDR3 is CASSLPSGNPEQYF. Written as DNA, the CDR3 is TGTGCCAGCAGTTTGCCTAGCGGGAACCCTGAGCAGTACTTC. V usage is TRBV28 and J usage is TRBJ2-7, with TRBD2 matching over 9 bases. The germline V gene encodes CDR1 MDHEN and CDR2 SYDVKM. V trimming: 3 bases; J trimming: 7 bases; junction bases outside the gene matches: 7. CDR3 length: 14 residues.

The chain has TRBV4-1 and TRBJ1-5, with 10 bases identical to TRBD1. CDR3 length: 16 residues. V shed 0 bases, J shed 6 bases, and the junction held 5 bases outside the gene matches. Germline V CDR1 and CDR2: MGHRA, YSYEKL. The DNA for the CDR3 is TGCGCCAGCAGCCAAGACCCGGGACAGGGGATTCAGCCCCAGCATTTT. Translation: CASSQDPGQGIQPQHF.

This chain connects TRBV12-3 or TRBV12-4 to TRBJ2-3; no clear D gene. The CDR3 sequence is 11 residues long. The V gene lost 0 bases and the J gene lost 5 bases, with 0 bases spanning the gap. The CDR3 sequence is CASSLADTQYF. Written as DNA, the CDR3 is TGTGCCAGCAGTTTAGCAGATACGCAGTATTTT.

DNA of the CDR3: TGTGCCAGCAGGCGTAGGGTCGACCAAGAGACCCAGTACTTC. The encoded protein is CASRRRVDQETQYF. V is TRBV6-5 and J is TRBJ2-5, with unresolved D. V was cut by 6 bases and J by 0 bases, with 11 bases left in between. This CDR3 has 14 residues. Germline lookup yields CDR1 MNHEY and CDR2 SVGAGI.

The chain employs TRBV18 and TRBJ2-4; maybe TRBD1 (5 bases). Trimming stripped 4 bases from V and 0 bases from J, with 16 bases between. Germline values: CDR1 KGHSH, CDR2 LQKENI. The CDR3 loop spans 17 amino acids. CDR3 nucleotides: TGTGCCAGCTCACACGGGCAGGGCGAAATAGCCAAAAACATTCAGTACTTC. This gives the protein CASSHGQGEIAKNIQYF.

In this sample, this clone turned up a few times. The rearrangement joins TRBV28 to TRBJ1-1; 10 bases are shared with TRBD1. The V gene end was trimmed by 3 bases and the J gene end by 0 bases; junction bases not matched to a gene: 1. Germline V gene lookup returns CDR1 MDHEN and CDR2 SYDVKM. CDR3 size: 15 residues. The CDR3 coding sequence is TGTGCCAGCAGTTTGGACAGGGGGATGAACACTGAAGCTTTCTTT. This sequence encodes CASSLDRGMNTEAFF.

The chain uses TRBV19 and TRBJ1-2, with 7 bases identical to TRBD1. J was trimmed by 4 bases and V by 3 bases; bases with no gene match: 11. CDR3 length equals 16 residues. The V gene's germline CDR1 is LNHDA and CDR2 SQIVND (reference sequence). For the CDR3, the DNA is TGTGCCAGTAGTATTACCGGGACAGAGCCTACCTATGGCTACACCTTC. Encoded protein: CASSITGTEPTYGYTF.

V and J are TRBV5-1 and TRBJ1-2; D is uncertain. Germline V lookup: CDR1 SGHRS, CDR2 YFSETQ. CDR3 length equals 12 residues. Trimming took off 5 bases at V and 8 bases at J, with 13 bases between the two ends. DNA of the CDR3: TGCGCCAGCAGTCCCGCGTTGGGGGGCTACACCTTC. This encodes CASSPALGGYTF.

The rearrangement uses TRBV7-8 and TRBJ1-5; weak D call: TRBD1 (5 bases). The CDR3 sequence is 14 residues long. Germline loops: CDR1 SGHVS, CDR2 FQNEAQ. V lost 4 bases, J lost 5 bases, and 12 bases lay in between. CDR3 amino acids: CASSYGQGHQPQHF. CDR3 DNA: TGTGCCAGCAGCTACGGCCAGGGCCATCAGCCCCAGCATTTT.

This clone was detected once. The chain couples TRBV7-6 to TRBJ2-7; TRBD2 might be the D (6 bases). V lost 5 bases to trimming and J lost 5 bases, with 16 bases between them. Germline V gives CDR1 SGHVS, CDR2 FNYEAQ. This CDR3 comprises 14 residues. CDR3 sequence: CASSPDSRGNEQYF. CDR3 DNA sequence: TGTGCCAGCAGCCCTGACTCCCGGGGGAACGAGCAGTACTTC.

The chain uses TRBV19 and TRBJ2-7; D gene ambiguous. The CDR3 length is 13 residues. V was pared by 6 bases and J by 2 bases, with 11 bases between. Germline V gives CDR1 LNHDA, CDR2 SQIVND (reference sequence). CDR3 in amino acids: CASSLDLTYEQYF. CDR3 bases: TGTGCCAGTAGCCTGGACCTTACCTACGAGCAGTACTTC.

The V gene is TRBV27, the J gene TRBJ2-3, with unresolved D. The CDR3 has 13 amino acids. V gave up 3 bases and J gave up 5 bases, with 9 bases separating them. Germline V gives CDR1 MNHEY, CDR2 SMNVEV (reference sequence). The CDR3 sequence is CASSFRSIDTQYF. The CDR3 DNA is TGTGCCAGCAGTTTTAGGTCTATAGATACGCAGTATTTT.

The sample holds a few counts of this clone. The CDR3 sequence: CASSQETGAANYGYTF. The DNA for the CDR3 is TGCGCCAGCAGCCAAGAGACAGGGGCAGCTAACTATGGCTACACCTTC. This chain joins TRBV4-1 and TRBJ1-2; 8 bases are shared with TRBD1. CDR3 length: 16 amino acids. Trimming at V came to 0 bases and at J to 0 bases, leaving 3 bases not matched to a gene. Germline loops: CDR1 MGHRA, CDR2 YSYEKL.

V gene TRBV7-9 combines with J gene TRBJ2-7; 8 nucleotides agree with TRBD1. The CDR3 runs 19 residues. V trimming: 5 bases; J trimming: 1 base; junction bases outside the gene matches: 19. Germline CDR1 SEHNR, CDR2 FQNEAQ (reference sequence). CDR3 sequence (DNA): TGTGCCAGCAGCCTCGACGCCTACGATTCAGGGGGCTATTCCTACGAGCAGTACTTC. Translated, it gives CASSLDAYDSGGYSYEQYF.

CDR3 residues: CASSLQGQRPETQYF. The CDR3 DNA sequence: TGTGCCAGCAGTTTACAGGGGCAACGTCCTGAGACCCAGTACTTC. J is TRBJ2-5 and V is TRBV27; D possibly corresponds to TRBD1 (6 bases). The CDR3 consists of 15 residues. Germline-derived CDR1 and CDR2 are MNHEY and SMNVEV (reference sequence). The V and J ends lost 2 bases and 5 bases respectively, with 15 bases between them.

The chain recombines TRBV29-1 with TRBJ1-3; D perhaps matches TRBD1 (5 bases). V was shortened by 6 bases and J by 0 bases, with 12 bases between the two germline ends. CDR3 length equals 14 residues. Germline assignment: CDR1 SQVTM and CDR2 ANQGSEA. The chain's CDR3 is CSVLGRLSGNTIYF. The CDR3 DNA reads TGCAGCGTCTTGGGACGGCTCTCTGGAAACACCATATATTTT.

This clone appeared a single time. The chain couples TRBV7-3 to TRBJ2-1; the D gene is possibly TRBD2 (6 bases). The CDR3 sequence is 16 residues long. Germline lookup yields CDR1 SGHTA and CDR2 FQGTGA. V gave up 1 base and J gave up 3 bases, with 13 bases separating them. The CDR3 nucleotides are TGTGCCAGCAGCTTAAACGGCGGGATAAACTACAATGAGCAGTTCTTC. Its translation is CASSLNGGINYNEQFF.

This clone has only one observation. The chain is built from TRBV19 and TRBJ2-7; no reliable D call. The CDR3 runs 14 residues. The V end lost 5 bases, the J end lost 6 bases, and 17 bases lay between the germline ends. The germline CDR1 and CDR2 sequences are LNHDA and SQIVND (reference sequence). CDR3 sequence: CASSPLSSVAEQYF. In DNA form, the CDR3 reads TGTGCCAGTAGTCCCCTAAGTAGTGTGGCCGAGCAGTACTTC.